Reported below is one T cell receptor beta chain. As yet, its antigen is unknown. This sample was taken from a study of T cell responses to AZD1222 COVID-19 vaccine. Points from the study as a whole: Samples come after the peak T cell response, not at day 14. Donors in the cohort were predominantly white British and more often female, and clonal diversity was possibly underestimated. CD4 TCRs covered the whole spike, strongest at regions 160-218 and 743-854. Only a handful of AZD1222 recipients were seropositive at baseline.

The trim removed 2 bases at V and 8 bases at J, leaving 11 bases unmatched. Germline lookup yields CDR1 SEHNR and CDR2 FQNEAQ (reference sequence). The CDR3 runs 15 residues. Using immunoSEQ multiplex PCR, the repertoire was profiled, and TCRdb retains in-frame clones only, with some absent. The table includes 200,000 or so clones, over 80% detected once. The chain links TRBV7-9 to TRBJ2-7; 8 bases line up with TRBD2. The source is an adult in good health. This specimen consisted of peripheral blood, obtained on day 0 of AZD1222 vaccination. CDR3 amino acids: CASSLNSGTSSQQYF. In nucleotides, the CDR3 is TGTGCCAGCAGCTTAAACTCCGGGACTAGTTCACAGCAGTACTTC.